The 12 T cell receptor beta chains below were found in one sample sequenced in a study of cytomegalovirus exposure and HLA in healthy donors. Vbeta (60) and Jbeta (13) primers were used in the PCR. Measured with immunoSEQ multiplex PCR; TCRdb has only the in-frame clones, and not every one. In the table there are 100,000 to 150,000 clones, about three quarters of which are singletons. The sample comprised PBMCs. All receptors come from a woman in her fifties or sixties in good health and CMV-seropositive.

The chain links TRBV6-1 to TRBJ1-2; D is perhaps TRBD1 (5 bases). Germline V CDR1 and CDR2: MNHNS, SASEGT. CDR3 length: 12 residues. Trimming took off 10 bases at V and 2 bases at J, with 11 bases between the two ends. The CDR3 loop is CATWAGNYGYTF. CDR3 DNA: TGTGCCACCTGGGCAGGGAACTATGGCTACACCTTC.

The CDR3 loop is CASRDSIYGYTF. The CDR3 DNA is TGTGCCAGTCGGGACAGCATCTATGGCTACACCTTC. The chain recombines TRBV28 with TRBJ1-2; 7 bases match TRBD1. V trimming: 9 bases; J trimming: 4 bases; junction bases outside the gene matches: 5. Germline-derived CDR1 and CDR2 are MDHEN and SYDVKM. The CDR3 contains 12 residues.

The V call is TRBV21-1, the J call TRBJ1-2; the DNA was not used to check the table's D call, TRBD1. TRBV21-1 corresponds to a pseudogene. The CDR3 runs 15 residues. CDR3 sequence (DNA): TGTGCCAGCAGGACAAAGGTCGATTTTGGCTATGGCTACACCTTC. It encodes CASRTKVDFGYGYTF.

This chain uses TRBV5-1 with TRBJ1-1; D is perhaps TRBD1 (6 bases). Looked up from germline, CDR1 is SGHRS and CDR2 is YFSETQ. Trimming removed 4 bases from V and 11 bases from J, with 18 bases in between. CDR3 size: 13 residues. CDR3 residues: CASSLAGDFGAFF. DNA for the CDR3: TGCGCCAGCAGCCTCGCAGGGGATTTTGGGGCTTTCTTT.

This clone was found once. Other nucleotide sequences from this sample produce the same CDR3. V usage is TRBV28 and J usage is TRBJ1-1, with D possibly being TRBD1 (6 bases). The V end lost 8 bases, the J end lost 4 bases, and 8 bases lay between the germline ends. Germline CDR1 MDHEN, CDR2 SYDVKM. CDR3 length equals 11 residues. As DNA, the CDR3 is TGTGCCAGCTTGGGGGCCACTGAAGCTTTCTTT. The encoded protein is CASLGATEAFF.

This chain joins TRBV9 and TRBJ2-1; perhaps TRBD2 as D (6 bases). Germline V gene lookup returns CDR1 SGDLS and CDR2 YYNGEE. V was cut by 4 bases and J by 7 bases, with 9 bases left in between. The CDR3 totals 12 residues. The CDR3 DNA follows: TGTGCCAGCAGCCTCAGCGGGAATGAGCAGTTCTTC. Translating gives CASSLSGNEQFF.

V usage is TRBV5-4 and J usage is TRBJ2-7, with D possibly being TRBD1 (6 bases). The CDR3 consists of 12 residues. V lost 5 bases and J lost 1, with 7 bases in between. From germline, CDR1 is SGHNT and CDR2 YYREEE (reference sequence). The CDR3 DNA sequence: TGTGCCAGCAGAAGGGGGTCCTACGAGCAGTACTTC. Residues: CASRRGSYEQYF.

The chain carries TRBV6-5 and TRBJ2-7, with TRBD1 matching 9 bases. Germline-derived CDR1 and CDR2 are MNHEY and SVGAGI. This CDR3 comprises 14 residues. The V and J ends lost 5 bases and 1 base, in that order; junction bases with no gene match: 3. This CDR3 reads CASSPDRGSYEQYF. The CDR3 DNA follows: TGTGCCAGCAGTCCGGACAGGGGATCCTACGAGCAGTACTTC.

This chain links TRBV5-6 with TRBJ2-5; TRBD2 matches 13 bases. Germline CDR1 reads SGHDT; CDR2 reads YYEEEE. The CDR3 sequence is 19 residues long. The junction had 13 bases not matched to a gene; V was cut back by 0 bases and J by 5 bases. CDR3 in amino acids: CASSLGRGGLAGDGETQYF. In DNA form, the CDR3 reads TGTGCCAGCAGCTTGGGAAGGGGAGGACTAGCGGGGGACGGGGAGACCCAGTACTTC.

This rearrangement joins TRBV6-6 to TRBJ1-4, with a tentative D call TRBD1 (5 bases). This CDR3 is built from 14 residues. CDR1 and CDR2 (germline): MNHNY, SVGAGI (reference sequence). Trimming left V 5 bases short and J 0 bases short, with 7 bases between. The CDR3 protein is CASSDSATNEKLFF. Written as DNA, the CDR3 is TGTGCCAGCAGTGACAGTGCAACTAATGAAAAACTGTTTTTT.

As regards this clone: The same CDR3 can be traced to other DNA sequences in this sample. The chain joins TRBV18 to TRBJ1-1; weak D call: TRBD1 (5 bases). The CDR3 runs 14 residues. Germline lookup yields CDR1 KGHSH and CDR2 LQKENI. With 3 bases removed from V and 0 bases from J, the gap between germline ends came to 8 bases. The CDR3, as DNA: TGTGCCAGCTCACCCGGGGGATTGAACACTGAAGCTTTCTTT. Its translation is CASSPGGLNTEAFF.

The DNA for the CDR3 is TGTGCCAGCAGTTCGAGCGGGGGGAGGTTGGTTGGCTCCTACGAGCAGTACTTC. Translating gives CASSSSGGRLVGSYEQYF. This chain joins TRBV9 and TRBJ2-7; 9 nucleotides line up with TRBD2. CDR3 length: 18 amino acids. CDR1 is SGDLS and CDR2 is YYNGEE in the germline V gene. Trimming at V came to 5 bases and at J to 0 bases, leaving 15 bases not matched to a gene.